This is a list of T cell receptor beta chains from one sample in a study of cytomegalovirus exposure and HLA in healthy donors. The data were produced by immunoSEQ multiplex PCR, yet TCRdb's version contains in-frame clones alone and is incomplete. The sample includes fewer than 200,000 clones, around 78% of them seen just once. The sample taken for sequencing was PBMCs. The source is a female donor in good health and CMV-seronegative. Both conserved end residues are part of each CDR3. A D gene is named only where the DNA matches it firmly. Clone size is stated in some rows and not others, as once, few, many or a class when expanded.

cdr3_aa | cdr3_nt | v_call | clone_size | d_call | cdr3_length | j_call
CASSLKRGVGGAEGTEAFF | TGTGCCAGCAGCTTAAAGCGGGGAGTGGGGGGTGCTGAGGGCACTGAAGCTTTCTTT | TRBV7-9 | NA | NA | 19 | TRBJ1-1
CASSLGATGGFNEQFF | TGTGCCAGCAGCTTAGGAGCGACAGGGGGTTTCAATGAGCAGTTCTTC | TRBV7-2 | few | TRBD1 | 16 | TRBJ2-1
CASRGAGGLWETQYF | TGCGCCAGCAGGGGGGCGGGGGGGCTTTGGGAGACCCAGTACTTC | TRBV10-2 | NA | TRBD2 | 15 | TRBJ2-5
CAWSVRPGGGVEKLFF | TGTGCCTGGAGTGTACGGCCTGGTGGCGGAGTTGAAAAACTGTTTTTT | TRBV30 | NA | NA | 16 | TRBJ1-4
CASSVAGQGNYEQYF | TGTGCCAGCAGCGTAGCCGGACAGGGGAACTACGAGCAGTACTTC | TRBV7-2 | NA | TRBD1 | 15 | TRBJ2-7
CASSFSGSAFF | TGTGCCAGCAGCTTCTCGGGGAGCGCTTTCTTT | TRBV7-9 | once | NA | 11 | TRBJ1-1
CASSLVTGAYEAFF | TGTGCCAGCAGCTTAGTGACAGGGGCGTATGAAGCTTTCTTT | TRBV7-2 | NA | TRBD1 | 14 | TRBJ1-1
CSVGGLPRAGELFF | TGCAGCGTTGGGGGCCTCCCAAGGGCCGGGGAGCTGTTTTTT | TRBV29-1 | few | NA | 14 | TRBJ2-2
CASSERGDTEAFF | TGTGCCAGCAGCGAGCGGGGTGACACTGAAGCTTTCTTT | TRBV9 | NA | NA | 13 | TRBJ1-1
CASSPQGRNTEAFF | TGTGCCAGCAGCCCACAGGGGCGGAACACTGAAGCTTTCTTT | TRBV27 | once | TRBD1 | 14 | TRBJ1-1
CASSASGSKFF | TGTGCCAGCAGTGCTAGCGGGAGTAAGTTCTTC | TRBV2 | NA | TRBD2 | 11 | TRBJ2-1
CASSQGVMVGAYGYTF | TGCGCCAGCAGCCAAGGGGTTATGGTGGGCGCATATGGCTACACCTTC | TRBV4-1 | NA | NA | 16 | TRBJ1-2
CASSLRAAYEQYF | TGCGCCAGCAGCCTCCGTGCGGCTTACGAGCAGTACTTC | TRBV4-1 | NA | NA | 13 | TRBJ2-7
CASSLRSVVGQGKETQYF | TGTGCCAGCAGTTTACGGTCAGTAGTCGGACAGGGGAAAGAGACCCAGTACTTC | TRBV28 | once | TRBD1 | 18 | TRBJ2-5
CASSPRRGANEQYF | TGTGCCAGTAGTCCCCGCAGGGGCGCCAACGAGCAGTACTTC | TRBV19 | NA | NA | 14 | TRBJ2-7
CSVATRVTDTQYF | TGCAGCGTCGCCACCCGGGTCACAGATACGCAGTATTTT | TRBV29-1 | few | NA | 13 | TRBJ2-3
CASSGTGGARFF | TGTGCCAGCTCCGGGACAGGGGGCGCTCGGTTCTTC | TRBV2 | NA | TRBD1 | 12 | TRBJ2-1
CASSPDSNTEAFF | TGTGCCAGCTCACCCGACAGCAACACTGAAGCTTTCTTT | TRBV18 | NA | NA | 13 | TRBJ1-1
CASSLAQGANYGYTF | TGTGCCAGCAGCTTAGCACAGGGGGCGAACTATGGCTACACCTTC | TRBV7-9 | few | TRBD1 | 15 | TRBJ1-2
CASSLTGQGYGYTF | TGTGCCAGCAGTTTAACCGGACAGGGCTATGGCTACACCTTC | TRBV28 | NA | TRBD1 | 14 | TRBJ1-2
CASSFWDRDYNSPLHF | TGTGCCAGCAGCTTTTGGGACAGGGACTATAATTCACCCCTCCACTTT | TRBV9 | NA | TRBD1 | 16 | TRBJ1-6
CATLPPRDRNHQSNQPQHF | TGTGCCACCCTCCCCCCCCGGGACAGAAATCACCAGAGCAATCAGCCCCAGCATTTT | TRBV21-1 | NA | NA | 19 | TRBJ1-5
CSSTPGLAGDYEQYF | TGTTCCAGCACCCCTGGACTAGCGGGAGACTACGAGCAGTACTTC | TRBV7-9 | NA | TRBD2 | 15 | TRBJ2-7
CASSPGEGEGNTIYF | TGTGCCAGCAGCCCAGGGGAGGGGGAAGGAAACACCATATATTTT | TRBV4-2 | few | NA | 15 | TRBJ1-3
CASSVLEGEQYF | TGTGCCAGCAGCGTACTGGAGGGGGAGCAGTACTTC | TRBV9 | NA | NA | 12 | TRBJ2-7
CASSVGPDRAREAFF | TGTGCCAGCAGCGTAGGTCCGGACAGGGCCCGTGAAGCTTTCTTT | TRBV9 | NA | TRBD1 | 15 | TRBJ1-1
CASSYKDSYGYTF | TGTGCCAGCAGCTACAAGGACAGCTATGGCTACACCTTC | TRBV6-5 | NA | NA | 13 | TRBJ1-2
CASSLSRTSDTQYF | TGTGCCAGCAGCTTGAGCCGAACTAGCGACACGCAGTATTTT | TRBV13 | NA | TRBD2 | 14 | TRBJ2-3
CASSMMRSLAGGETQYF | TGTGCCAGTAGTATGATGAGAAGTTTAGCGGGAGGAGAGACCCAGTACTTC | TRBV19 | NA | TRBD2 | 17 | TRBJ2-5
CASSPDSYTGELFF | TGTGCCAGCTCACCCGACTCATACACCGGGGAGCTGTTTTTT | TRBV18 | NA | NA | 14 | TRBJ2-2
CARRWSGENYEQYF | TGTGCCCGACGGTGGTCGGGGGAGAACTACGAGCAGTACTTC | TRBV15 | NA | NA | 14 | TRBJ2-7
CASSYTYEQFF | TGTGCCAGCAGCTACACATATGAGCAGTTCTTC | TRBV7-2 | NA | NA | 11 | TRBJ2-1
CASSEGAAGKPFRGGELFF | TGTGCCAGCAGCGAGGGAGCAGCGGGAAAGCCTTTCCGGGGCGGGGAGCTGTTTTTT | TRBV7-9 | NA | TRBD2 | 19 | TRBJ2-2
CASSIQYEQYF | TGTGCCAGCAGCATCCAGTACGAGCAGTACTTC | TRBV5-5 | NA | NA | 11 | TRBJ2-7
CAWSRTSGRAGQFF | TGTGCCTGGAGTCGGACTAGCGGGAGAGCTGGGCAGTTCTTC | TRBV30 | NA | TRBD2 | 14 | TRBJ2-1
CASSLQSVGNYEQYF | TGTGCCAGCAGCCTTCAGTCCGTGGGCAACTACGAGCAGTACTTC | TRBV7-2 | NA | NA | 15 | TRBJ2-7
CASSPPMASTDTQYF | TGTGCCAGCTCACCACCGATGGCTAGCACAGATACGCAGTATTTT | TRBV18 | NA | NA | 15 | TRBJ2-3
CASSSRDRGQETQYF | TGTGCCAGCAGTTCCCGGGACAGGGGTCAAGAGACCCAGTACTTC | TRBV5-4 | NA | TRBD1 | 15 | TRBJ2-5
CASSLAMRASNQPQHF | TGTGCCAGCAGCTTGGCGATGAGGGCCAGCAATCAGCCCCAGCATTTT | TRBV5-8 | NA | NA | 16 | TRBJ1-5
CASMGDTRNTEAFF | TGTGCCAGTATGGGGGACACTAGGAACACTGAAGCTTTCTTT | TRBV19 | NA | NA | 14 | TRBJ1-1
CASSDGGLAGGNEQFF | TGTGCCAGCAGTGACGGGGGACTAGCGGGAGGCAATGAGCAGTTCTTC | TRBV28 | NA | TRBD2 | 16 | TRBJ2-1
CASSQAVGGRDGYTF | TGTGCCAGCAGCCAAGCCGTCGGAGGGCGGGATGGCTACACCTTC | TRBV4-2 | NA | NA | 15 | TRBJ1-2
CASSSSGVASYEQYF | TGTGCCAGCAGTTCCTCGGGGGTTGCCTCCTACGAGCAGTACTTC | TRBV28 | NA | NA | 15 | TRBJ2-7
CASSPRGVNPNEKLFF | TGTGCCAGTAGCCCTCGAGGTGTTAATCCTAATGAAAAACTGTTTTTT | TRBV19 | NA | NA | 16 | TRBJ1-4
CASSGLANQETQYF | TGTGCCAGCAGTGGACTAGCGAACCAAGAGACCCAGTACTTC | TRBV6-1 | once | TRBD2 | 14 | TRBJ2-5
CASSPLGGQGIYEQYF | TGTGCCAGCAGCCCCCTTGGCGGACAGGGTATTTACGAGCAGTACTTC | TRBV7-2 | once | TRBD1 | 16 | TRBJ2-7
CASSSTGPHNSPLHF | TGTGCCAGCAGTTCGACAGGGCCCCATAATTCACCCCTCCACTTT | TRBV27 | NA | TRBD1 | 15 | TRBJ1-6
CASSEGQTNYGYTF | TGTGCCAGTAGTGAAGGACAGACTAACTATGGCTACACCTTC | TRBV19 | NA | NA | 14 | TRBJ1-2
CASSQAGQRNYGYTF | TGCGCCAGCAGCCAAGCAGGACAGAGAAACTATGGCTACACCTTC | TRBV4-3 | once | NA | 15 | TRBJ1-2
CATSRVGSGGNTGELFF | TGTGCCACCAGCAGAGTCGGTAGCGGGGGTAACACCGGGGAGCTGTTTTTT | TRBV15 | NA | TRBD2 | 17 | TRBJ2-2
CASSVETVSSTDTQYF | TGTGCCAGCAGCGTAGAGACAGTCTCTAGCACAGATACGCAGTATTTT | TRBV9 | NA | NA | 16 | TRBJ2-3
CASSFTPGGRQFF | TGTGCCAGCAGCTTTACCCCCGGGGGTCGGCAGTTCTTC | TRBV7-2 | few | NA | 13 | TRBJ2-1
CASSPPRRDEQYF | TGTGCCAGCAGCCCCCCCCGACGGGACGAGCAGTACTTC | TRBV7-8 | NA | NA | 13 | TRBJ2-7
CASSRRGRGFYGYTF | TGTGCCAGCAGTCGCCGAGGTCGCGGATTCTATGGCTACACCTTC | TRBV27 | NA | NA | 15 | TRBJ1-2
CASRGQGAGEQYF | TGTGCCAGCAGGGGACAGGGGGCTGGCGAGCAGTACTTC | TRBV2 | NA | TRBD1 | 13 | TRBJ2-7
CAWSVSAKNSQYF | TGTGCCTGGAGTGTTTCTGCCAAAAACAGTCAGTACTTC | TRBV30 | few | NA | 13 | TRBJ2-4
CASSVLAGGSTDTQYF | TGTGCCAGTAGTGTACTAGCGGGAGGAAGCACAGATACGCAGTATTTT | TRBV19 | NA | TRBD2 | 16 | TRBJ2-3